Reported below is one T cell receptor beta chain. Antigen: not known. Within the sample, other DNA sequences also encode this same CDR3. This entry comes from a study of long-term antiretroviral therapy in people with HIV. Sequencing relied on immunoSEQ assay v3.0, run at survey level. Samples were sequenced targeting about 35,000-55,000 T-cell genomes each. Measured with immunoSEQ multiplex PCR; TCRdb has only the in-frame clones, and not every one. The table has around 32,000 clones, 95% to 98% seen once. For each donor, at least one pre-ART and at least two post-ART PBMC samples were available. Study-level points and caveats: An increase in diversity followed ART, yet levels stayed below transplant donor controls. ART adherence, viral resistance and therapy changes were not recorded.

The clonotype comes from a man aged 25-40 years with HIV. The starting material was unsorted PBMCs, obtained 7.6 years after starting antiretroviral therapy.

The CDR3 reads CASSHGASPAEQFF. The CDR3 bases are TGTGCCAGCAGCCATGGGGCTAGCCCCGCTGAGCAGTTCTTC. The chain has TRBV7-9 and TRBJ2-1; D possibly uses TRBD1 or TRBD2 (5 bases each). This CDR3 has 14 amino acids. Trimming removed 5 bases at V and 9 bases at J, with 17 bases between. CDR1 and CDR2 from the germline V gene are SEHNR and FQNEAQ (reference sequence).